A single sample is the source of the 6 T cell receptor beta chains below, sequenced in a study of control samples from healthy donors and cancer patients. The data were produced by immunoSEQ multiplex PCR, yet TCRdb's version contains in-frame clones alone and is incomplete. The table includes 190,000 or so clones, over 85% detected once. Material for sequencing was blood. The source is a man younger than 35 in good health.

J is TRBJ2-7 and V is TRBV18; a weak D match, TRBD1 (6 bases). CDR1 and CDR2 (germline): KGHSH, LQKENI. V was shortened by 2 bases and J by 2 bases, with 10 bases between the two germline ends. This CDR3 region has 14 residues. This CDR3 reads CASSPTGKPYEQYF. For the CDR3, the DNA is TGTGCCAGCTCACCAACAGGGAAACCCTACGAGCAGTACTTC. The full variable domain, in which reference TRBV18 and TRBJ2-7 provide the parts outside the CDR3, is NAGVMQNPRHLVRRRGQEARLRCSPMKGHSHVYWYRQLPEEGLKFMVYLQKENIIDESGMPKERFSAEFPKEGPSILRIQQVVRGDSAAYFCASSPTGKPYEQYFGPGTRLTVT.

The CDR3 sequence: CASSLGLYSTGYTF. The CDR3 DNA is TGTGCCAGCAGCTTAGGGTTATACAGCACTGGCTACACCTTC. The J gene is TRBJ1-2, the V gene TRBV11-3, with D unclear. Trimming cost V 1 base and J 7 bases, with 13 bases left between them. CDR1 is SGHNT, CDR2 YENEEA, per germline. This CDR3 has 14 amino acids.

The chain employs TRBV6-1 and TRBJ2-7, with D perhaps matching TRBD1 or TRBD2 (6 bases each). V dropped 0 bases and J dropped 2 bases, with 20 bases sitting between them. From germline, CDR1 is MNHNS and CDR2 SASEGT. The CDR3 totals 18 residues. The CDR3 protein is CASSEAPPLPGAAYEQYF. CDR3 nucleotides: TGTGCCAGCAGTGAAGCTCCTCCCCTCCCGGGGGCCGCCTACGAGCAGTACTTC.

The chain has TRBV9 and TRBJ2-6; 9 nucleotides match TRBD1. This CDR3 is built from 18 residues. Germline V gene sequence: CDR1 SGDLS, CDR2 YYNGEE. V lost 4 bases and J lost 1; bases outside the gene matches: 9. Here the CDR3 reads CASSSRDRESSGANVLTF. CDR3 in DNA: TGTGCCAGCAGCAGCCGGGACAGGGAATCATCTGGGGCCAACGTCCTGACTTTC.

Here the CDR3 reads CASSRGAGVAKNIQYF. DNA of the CDR3: TGCGCCAGCAGCCGAGGAGCGGGGGTAGCCAAAAACATTCAGTACTTC. The chain has TRBV4-1 and TRBJ2-4; 8 nucleotides agree with TRBD2. The germline V gene encodes CDR1 MGHRA and CDR2 YSYEKL. CDR3 length: 16 amino acids. Losses at the gene ends were 4 bases for V and 0 bases for J; bases not matched to a gene: 5.

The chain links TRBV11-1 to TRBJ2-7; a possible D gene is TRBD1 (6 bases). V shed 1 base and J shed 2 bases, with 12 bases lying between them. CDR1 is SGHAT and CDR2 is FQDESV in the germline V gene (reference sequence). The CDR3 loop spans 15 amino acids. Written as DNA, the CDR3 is TGTGCCAGCAGCTTAGGCCAACAGGGTCCCTACGAGCAGTACTTC. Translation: CASSLGQQGPYEQYF.